This TCR beta chain is drawn from a study of blood T cells in healthy people across ages. The table lists this clonotype with a few counts. Next came a second PCR, run for about 7 to 12 cycles, which used a sample-barcoded 5' primer along with a J-beta primer mix. TCRdb called the 5' RACE reads again in MiXCR, with one record for every CDR3 protein. Among approximately 800,000 distinct CDR3 sequences listed, 25% were seen once. Trimming took 2 bases from V and 0 from J; bases not matched to a gene: 3. The CDR3 extends over 16 amino acids. In germline, CDR1 is MNHNY, CDR2 SVGAGI (reference sequence). Each donor supplied roughly 9.1 milliliters of peripheral blood. RNA extraction gave at least 5 micrograms of total RNA per sample. This sample was shared with a second study, whose subject was T cells of mothers and their children.

The chain uses TRBV6-6 and TRBJ1-3, with 8 bases identical to TRBD1. The specimen sequenced was blood. The TCR sequence derives from a boy aged 5-17 years in good health. CDR3: CASSYGGQGSGNTIYF. CDR3 DNA: TGTGCCAGCAGTTACGGTGGACAGGGCTCTGGAAACACCATATATTTT.